The rows below give T cell receptor beta chains drawn from one sample of a study of blood T cells in healthy people across ages. TCRdb fed the 5' RACE reads into MiXCR, producing one record per CDR3 protein. The sample consists of 1,800,000 or so distinct CDR3 sequences, approximately 39% of them appearing once. Sequenced sample: blood. Receptors originate from a human donor in good health. The CDR3 runs from the conserved cysteine through the conserved F or W. The D gene is left open where the match is weak. For some rows the clone size is stated as once, few or many, or as a class when expanded; others skip it.

TRBJ1-4	TRBV7-9	TRBD1	few	CASSLGQGIEKLFF	TGTGCCAGCAGCTTAGGACAGGGGATCGAAAAACTGTTTTTT
TRBJ1-2	TRBV29-1	NA	few	CSVEDSGNNYGYTF	TGCAGCGTTGAAGATTCGGGGAATAACTATGGCTACACCTTC
TRBJ2-3	TRBV9	NA	NA	CASSATTSLGLDTQYF	TGTGCCAGCAGCGCGACGACTAGTCTGGGTTTAGATACGCAGTATTTT
TRBJ2-1	TRBV29-1	TRBD2	few	CSVVIAGGPNEQFF	TGCAGCGTTGTTATAGCGGGGGGGCCCAATGAGCAGTTCTTC
TRBJ2-4	TRBV13	NA	NA	CASSWLREGKNIQYF	TGTGCCAGCAGCTGGCTACGGGAAGGGAAAAACATTCAGTACTTC
TRBJ2-3	TRBV5-5	NA	NA	CASSLFQTPSDTQYF	TGTGCCAGCAGCTTGTTCCAGACTCCCTCAGATACGCAGTATTTT
TRBJ1-2	TRBV29-1	TRBD1	few	CSVTGAPNYGYTF	TGCAGCGTGACAGGGGCGCCTAACTATGGCTACACCTTC
TRBJ1-5	TRBV5-1	NA	NA	CASSLTGADQPLHF	TGCGCCAGCAGCTTAACGGGAGCGGATCAGCCCCTGCATTTT
TRBJ2-2	TRBV20-1	NA	NA	CSASSGLTGELFF	TGCAGTGCTAGTAGTGGTCTCACCGGGGAGCTGTTTTTT
TRBJ2-3	TRBV24-1	NA	NA	CATSDLPATSTDTQYF	TGTGCCACCAGTGATCTCCCGGCAACTAGCACAGATACGCAGTATTTT
TRBJ2-6	TRBV30	NA	NA	CAWSDISGANVLTF	TGTGCCTGGAGTGACATTTCTGGGGCCAACGTCCTGACTTTC
TRBJ1-1	TRBV4-3	TRBD1	NA	CASSPGGVAEAFF	TGCGCCAGCAGCCCAGGGGGGGTGGCTGAAGCTTTCTTT
TRBJ1-2	TRBV5-6	TRBD1	NA	CASSFRDRATYGYTF	TGTGCCAGCAGCTTCCGGGACAGAGCAACCTATGGCTACACCTTC
TRBJ1-4	TRBV20-1	NA	NA	CSARFPGINEKLFF	TGCAGTGCTAGGTTTCCCGGCATTAATGAAAAACTGTTTTTT
TRBJ2-5	TRBV5-1	NA	NA	CASSGQLAYEQYF	TGCGCCAGCAGCGGTCAGCTAGCCTATGAGCAGTACTTC
TRBJ2-4	TRBV29-1	NA	few	CSVESHLAKNIQYF	TGCAGCGTTGAGTCCCATTTAGCCAAAAACATTCAGTACTTC
TRBJ2-3	TRBV4-3	TRBD2	NA	CASSQETPSGGWYTQYF	TGCGCCAGCAGCCAAGAAACGCCGAGCGGGGGTTGGTATACGCAGTATTTT
TRBJ2-3	TRBV5-1	NA	NA	CASSLWSPSTDTQYF	TGCGCCAGCAGCTTGTGGTCACCTAGCACAGATACGCAGTATTTT
TRBJ1-2	TRBV5-6	TRBD1	NA	CASSLLSGTDNNYGYTF	TGTGCCAGCAGCTTACTTTCCGGGACAGACAATAACTATGGCTACACCTTC
TRBJ1-4	TRBV28	TRBD1	NA	CASSPSGTENEKLFF	TGTGCCAGCAGTCCCAGCGGGACAGAAAATGAAAAACTGTTTTTT
TRBJ2-7	TRBV15	TRBD1	few	CATSRSPTGSYEQYF	TGTGCCACCAGCAGATCCCCGACAGGGTCCTACGAGCAGTACTTC
TRBJ2-5	TRBV4-3	NA	NA	CASSQDGVGREETQYF	TGCGCCAGCAGCCAAGATGGGGTGGGTAGAGAAGAGACCCAGTACTTC
TRBJ2-7	TRBV7-9	NA	NA	CAIMPDHEQYF	TGTGCCATTATGCCAGACCACGAGCAGTACTTC
TRBJ2-3	TRBV7-6	TRBD2	NA	CASSLNHGLAGGSDTQYF	TGTGCCAGCAGCTTAAACCATGGACTAGCGGGGGGTTCAGATACGCAGTATTTT
TRBJ1-5	TRBV20-1	NA	NA	CSAGGIGNQPQHF	TGCAGTGCCGGGGGGATTGGCAATCAGCCCCAGCATTTT
TRBJ2-7	TRBV5-1	TRBD1	NA	CASSLMTGDNEQYF	TGCGCCAGCAGCTTGATGACAGGGGACAACGAGCAGTACTTC
TRBJ2-1	TRBV20-1	NA	NA	CSASGGPSDNEQFF	TGCAGTGCTAGTGGGGGGCCTTCGGACAATGAGCAGTTCTTC
TRBJ1-5	TRBV28	NA	NA	CASSRSAQGNQPQHF	TGTGCCAGCAGCCGATCCGCACAGGGAAATCAGCCCCAGCATTTT
TRBJ1-1	TRBV12-3/TRBV12-4	NA	NA	CASRTGFGGEAFF	TGTGCCAGCAGGACAGGATTCGGTGGTGAAGCTTTCTTT
TRBJ1-2	TRBV4-3	NA	NA	CASSQDRVGYYGYTF	TGCGCCAGCAGCCAAGACCGGGTGGGGTACTATGGCTACACCTTC